The rows below give T cell receptor beta chains drawn from one sample of a study of immune evolution from preneoplasia to lung adenocarcinoma. Data came from immunoSEQ multiplex PCR; TCRdb stores just in-frame clones and leaves some out. The top ten clones hold around 2.6% of a sample with around 16,000 clones, approximately 86% of them seen once. Sequencing was carried out using FFPE invasive lung adenocarcinoma tissue. The receptors were sampled from a person aged 70 to 85 with invasive lung adenocarcinoma. CDR3s include the opening cysteine and the closing phenylalanine or tryptophan. A D gene is named only where the DNA matches it firmly. Expanded clones get a size class; other rows say once, few or many, or leave the size out.

j_call v_call clone_size d_call cdr3_nt cdr3_aa
TRBJ2-1 TRBV7-6 . TRBD1 TGTGCCAGCAGCGACCCGCTTCGGGACAGGGGCAATGAGCAGTTCTTC CASSDPLRDRGNEQFF
TRBJ2-1 TRBV11-2 . TRBD2 TGTGCCAGCAGATCTAGCGGAGGGGCTGAGCTACTCTTC CASRSSGGAELLF
TRBJ2-5 TRBV30 once . TGTGCCTGGCAAGGGTTCGGTGAGACCCAGTACTTC CAWQGFGETQYF
TRBJ2-3 TRBV11-3 . . TGTGCCAGCAGCTTAGAAGGGGCCACAGATACGCAGTATTTT CASSLEGATDTQYF
TRBJ2-5 TRBV11-3 . . TGTGCCAGCAGCCACCAGTCGGAGACCCAGTACTTC CASSHQSETQYF
TRBJ2-1 TRBV7-2 once TRBD2 TGTGCCAGCAGCCCCATCGGACTAGCGAGGAGGGGTGAGCAGTTCTTC CASSPIGLARRGEQFF
TRBJ1-2 TRBV15 . TRBD1 TGTGCCACCAGCAGATTCGTCGGGACAGGGGGCTCTGGCTACACCTTC CATSRFVGTGGSGYTF
TRBJ2-1 TRBV7-2 once . TGTGCCAGCAGCAGGGACTGGAGTGGTGAGCAGTTCTTC CASSRDWSGEQFF
TRBJ1-5 TRBV6-1 . . TGTGCCAGCAGTGAAAATGTTCAGCCCCAGCATTTT CASSENVQPQHF
TRBJ2-7 TRBV2 . TRBD1 TGTGCCAGCAGAGGGGACAGGGGGCAGACGAGGGAGCAGTACTTC CASRGDRGQTREQYF
TRBJ2-1 TRBV15 . TRBD2 TGTGCCACCAGCAGAGGGACTAGCGGGAACAATGAGCAGTTCTTC CATSRGTSGNNEQFF